This TCR beta chain comes out of a study of T cell repertoires in cytomegalovirus infection. Study details: Indications of both CMV infection and matching HLA type were provided by public TCR beta signatures. Study-level results: Across the ex vivo response, the dominant clonotypes were HLA-C-restricted CMV-specific TCR beta clonotypes. The cumulative frequency of public TCR beta families distinguished individuals who carried CMV together with the relevant HLA.

Trimming took off 4 bases at V and 5 bases at J, with 17 bases between the two ends. The CDR3 has 15 amino acids. CDR1 and CDR2 (germline): MGHDK, SYGVNS. TCRdb fed the reads into MiXCR, producing one record per CDR3 protein. The sample contains some 320,000 distinct CDR3 sequences, roughly 9.5% of which appear only once. With respect to this clonotype: The antigen is unknown.

The chain combines TRBV25-1 with TRBJ1-1, with a weak D call TRBD1 (6 bases). The sequencing input was PBMCs. The TCR sequence derives from a human donor in good health (CMV status not recorded). Some clones in this sample may be carry-over from other donors' samples. CDR3 DNA: TGTGCCAGCAGTGCGACCACCGGGGGGGCAACTGAAGCTTTCTTT. This translates into CASSATTGGATEAFF.